This T cell receptor beta chain was recovered during a study of early T cells in non-severe SARS-CoV-2 infection. Unmatched junction bases numbered 7, after V lost 1 base and J lost 6 bases. CDR1 is LGHDT and CDR2 is YNNKEL in the germline V gene (reference sequence). This CDR3 spans 16 amino acids. TCRdb analysed the 5' RACE reads with MiXCR anew, one entry per CDR3 protein. Here the sample spans roughly 63,000 distinct CDR3 sequences, approximately 12% being singletons. The sample consisted of whole blood, taken at baseline. This clonotype was sampled from an adult who was a healthcare worker with PCR-confirmed SARS-CoV-2 infection or an uninfected control (not recorded which). The donor label of this sample is uncertain. V gene TRBV3-1 combines with J gene TRBJ2-1; 9 nucleotides align to TRBD1. The CDR3 nucleotides read TGTGCCAGCAGCCAAGCCGGGACAGGGCTGGGCAATGAGCAGTTCTTC. Translated: CASSQAGTGLGNEQFF.